The TCR beta chain described here comes from a study of glioma-infiltrating T cells. Findings of the study overall: Tissue and blood shared very few CDR3 sequences.

Germline values: CDR1 MNHNY, CDR2 SVGAGI (reference sequence). V dropped 0 bases and J dropped 5 bases, with 8 bases sitting between them. The CDR3 loop spans 14 amino acids. This clonotype was seen ten or more times. Its antigen remains unknown. Using RNA template, CDR3s of TCR alpha and beta were amplified with iRepertoire arm-PCR. TCRdb passed the multiplex PCR reads through MiXCR, listing each CDR3 protein once. The table includes some 190,000 distinct CDR3 sequences, more than 30% detected once. The sample was glioma tissue, nonneoplastic brain tissue, or PBMCs (not recorded which). This sequence was found in a human donor with low-grade glioma or glioblastoma, undergoing nonglioma brain surgery, or in good health (not recorded which). The genes are TRBV6-6 and TRBJ2-1, with D possibly matching TRBD1 (6 bases). Here the CDR3 reads CASSYSWTDNEQFF. For the CDR3, the DNA is TGTGCCAGCAGTTACTCGTGGACAGACAATGAGCAGTTCTTC.